This T cell receptor beta chain was recorded in a study of cytomegalovirus exposure and HLA in healthy donors. Findings and limits, study-wide: 87-base-pair reads could not separate some V segments, including TRBV6-2 and TRBV6-3. Investigators reported approximately 170 TCR beta chains as tied to cytomegalovirus. After further analysis at a later stage, around 17,000 TCR beta sequences were associated with HLA alleles at 0.05 false discovery rate.

Unmatched junction bases numbered 5, after V lost 4 bases and J lost 1 base. Germline CDR1 LGHNA, CDR2 YSLEER. The CDR3 runs 15 residues. Primers included in the PCR were 60 Vbeta and 13 Jbeta primers. The table came from immunoSEQ multiplex PCR; TCRdb's copy has only in-frame clones and leaves some out. The sample carries approximately 80,000 clones, less than 80% recorded once. Turning to this clone: The antigen remains unidentified.

The chain joins TRBV4-3 to TRBJ2-7; TRBD1 aligns across 9 bases. The sequenced sample was PBMCs. This clonotype originated in a man aged 30 to 39 in good health and CMV-seropositive. CDR3 DNA sequence: TGCGCCAGCAGCCTCGGGACAGGGCTATCCTACGAGCAGTACTTC. Residues: CASSLGTGLSYEQYF.